One and the same sample provided the 23 T cell receptor beta chains below, sequenced in a study of blood T cell repertoires in COVID-19 (dated by TCRdb to 2018 to 2020). Libraries came from the immunoSEQ multiplex PCR assay. TCRdb took over this immuneACCESS table, retaining in-frame rearrangements with V and J assigned. Such tables are incomplete; in checked studies, under half of the missing clones stem from an unresolved V gene, and the remainder is unexplained. The sample records some 260,000 clones, over 80% of which are singletons. Clones ranked in the top ten supply 1.9% of the sample. The material sequenced was PBMCs or T cells enriched from blood (not recorded which). These receptors all stem from a woman younger than 35 who had recovered from COVID-19.

V usage is TRBV28 and J usage is TRBJ1-4; 11 bases agree with TRBD1. The CDR3 has 15 residues. With V trimmed by 5 bases and J by 5 bases, 4 bases remained unmatched. Germline assignment: CDR1 MDHEN and CDR2 SYDVKM. CDR3: CASSAGTGGNEKLFF. In DNA form, the CDR3 reads TGTGCCAGCAGTGCCGGGACAGGGGGGAATGAAAAACTGTTTTTT.

CDR3 residues: CASSPFPKRGAYEQYF. Here the CDR3 DNA reads TGTGCCAGCAGTCCCTTTCCCAAGCGGGGGGCCTACGAGCAGTACTTC. The chain is built from TRBV27 and TRBJ2-7; 9 nucleotides agree with TRBD2. The CDR3 spans 16 residues. CDR1 and CDR2 (germline): MNHEY, SMNVEV (reference sequence). V shed 5 bases, J shed 2 bases, and the junction held 10 bases outside the gene matches.

This clone was seen once. V gene TRBV16 combines with J gene TRBJ2-1; 8 bases fit TRBD1. Trimming removed 0 bases from V and 4 bases from J; junction bases left unmatched: 2. Germline V gene sequence: CDR1 KGHSY, CDR2 FQNENV. There are 15 residues in the CDR3. This CDR3 is CASSQSRTGYNEQFF. CDR3 sequence (DNA): TGTGCCAGCAGCCAATCGAGGACAGGGTACAATGAGCAGTTCTTC.

The rearrangement links TRBV9 to TRBJ1-2; TRBD1 aligns across 8 bases. Germline CDR1 reads SGDLS; CDR2 reads YYNGEE. Trimming removed 2 bases from V and 8 bases from J; junction bases left unmatched: 11. This CDR3 has 15 amino acids. DNA of the CDR3: TGTGCCAGCAGCGTTGGGCAGGGGGCTGTAAGGGGCTACACCTTC. Translated, it gives CASSVGQGAVRGYTF.

The J gene is TRBJ2-2, the V gene TRBV2, with TRBD2 matching 8 bases. The CDR3 spans 14 residues. Germline V gene data show CDR1 as SNHLY and CDR2 as FYNNEI. V lost 4 bases and J lost 7; bases outside the gene matches: 5. The CDR3 DNA follows: TGTGCCAGCAGTGGAAAACTAGCGGACGGGGAGCTGTTTTTT. It is translated as CASSGKLADGELFF.

The V and J genes are TRBV24-1 and TRBJ1-2; TRBD1 might be the D (6 bases). The V and J ends lost 4 bases and 4 bases respectively, with 9 bases between them. Germline CDR1 KGHDR, CDR2 SFDVKD. The CDR3 sequence is 13 residues long. CDR3: CATSEDRAYGYTF. As DNA, the CDR3 is TGTGCCACCAGTGAGGACAGAGCCTATGGCTACACCTTC.

The chain recombines TRBV9 with TRBJ2-2; 7 nucleotides agree with TRBD2. CDR1 is SGDLS, CDR2 YYNGEE, per germline. V shed 0 bases, J shed 2 bases, and the junction held 13 bases outside the gene matches. The CDR3 spans 19 residues. In DNA, the CDR3 is TGTGCCAGCAGCGTAGCCCTGATTGGGGGAGGGCGTAACACCGGGGAGCTGTTTTTT. Translated: CASSVALIGGGRNTGELFF.

The V and J genes are TRBV11-3 and TRBJ1-2; 9 nucleotides line up with TRBD1. After removal of 3 bases from V and 4 bases from J, the junction contained 6 bases not matched to a gene. The germline V gene has CDR1 SGHNT and CDR2 YENEEA. The CDR3 extends over 15 amino acids. DNA for the CDR3: TGTGCCAGCAGCTTGACCGGGACAGGGACCTATGGCTACACCTTC. This sequence encodes CASSLTGTGTYGYTF.

This sequence joins TRBV3-1 (or the pseudogene TRBV3-2) and TRBJ2-7; the D gene is possibly TRBD1 (5 bases). Trimming stripped 3 bases from V and 0 bases from J, with 9 bases between. The germline V gene encodes CDR1 LGHDT and CDR2 YNNKEL (reference sequence). This CDR3 is built from 14 residues. The CDR3 protein is CASSQVRGSYEQYF. In DNA form, the CDR3 reads TGTGCCAGCAGCCAGGTTAGGGGCTCCTACGAGCAGTACTTC.

J is TRBJ1-5 and V is TRBV10-3; D unclear. Germline V gene sequence: CDR1 ENHRY, CDR2 SYGVKD. Trimming took off 10 bases at V and 5 bases at J, with 15 bases between the two ends. CDR3 length: 13 residues. The CDR3 is CATRGQIDQPQHF. The CDR3 DNA sequence: TGTGCCACCCGCGGCCAGATCGATCAGCCCCAGCATTTT.

CDR3 coding DNA: TGTGCCAGCAGTTTAATAGGGACTCTTGGCTACACCTTC. Translation gives CASSLIGTLGYTF. This sequence joins TRBV27 and TRBJ1-2; TRBD1 is a possible D gene (5 bases). Trimming removed 2 bases from V and 7 bases from J, with 11 bases in between. Germline V CDR1 and CDR2: MNHEY, SMNVEV (reference sequence). This CDR3 region has 13 residues.

As regards this clone: Compared with germline, one end of the junction differs, possibly owing to a read error. The gene calls are TRBV7-7 and TRBJ2-3; D remains ambiguous. The CDR3 extends over 16 amino acids. Germline assignment: CDR1 SSHAT and CDR2 FNYEAQ (reference sequence). CDR3 coding DNA: TGTGCTAGCAGCTTAGTGCGCCCCTGCAGCACAGATACGCAGTATTTT. Translated: CASSLVRPCSTDTQYF.

The chain couples TRBV18 to TRBJ1-6; 7 positions agree with TRBD1. V gave up 4 bases and J gave up 6 bases; unmatched junction bases: 3. The CDR3 loop spans 14 amino acids. In germline, CDR1 is KGHSH, CDR2 LQKENI. The CDR3 DNA is TGTGCCAGCTCACTACGACAGGGTAATTCACCCCTCCACTTT. Its protein is CASSLRQGNSPLHF.

V is TRBV9 and J is TRBJ1-5; perhaps TRBD1 as D (5 bases). Trimming removed 0 bases from V and 3 bases from J, with 10 bases in between. The CDR3 covers 15 residues. Germline V gene sequence: CDR1 SGDLS, CDR2 YYNGEE. The CDR3 reads CASSVAATVNQPQHF. CDR3 DNA: TGTGCCAGCAGCGTAGCTGCGACAGTCAATCAGCCCCAGCATTTT.

This clone was found once. This chain joins TRBV11-3 and TRBJ1-3, with TRBD1 matching 8 bases. The length of the CDR3 is 14 residues. Germline assignment: CDR1 SGHNT and CDR2 YENEEA. V lost 5 bases to trimming and J lost 4 bases; unmatched junction nucleotides: 4. DNA of the CDR3: TGTGCCAGCAGCCGACAGGGGACAGGAAACACCATATATTTT. This codes for CASSRQGTGNTIYF.

V usage is TRBV7-2 and J usage is TRBJ2-1; 8 nucleotides match TRBD1. With V trimmed by 5 bases and J by 7 bases, 10 bases remained unmatched. This CDR3 spans 15 amino acids. Per germline, CDR1 SGHTA and CDR2 FQGNSA. Here the CDR3 DNA reads TGTGCCAGCAGCCTGTGGACAGGGTTTTGGAATGAGCAGTTCTTC. Its translation is CASSLWTGFWNEQFF.

The J gene is TRBJ2-1, the V gene TRBV7-8; TRBD2 matches 9 bases. Germline V lookup: CDR1 SGHVS, CDR2 FQNEAQ. The CDR3 runs to 16 residues. V lost 5 bases and J lost 4; bases outside the gene matches: 9. CDR3 protein: CASSRISGSAYNEQFF. As DNA, the CDR3 is TGTGCCAGCAGCAGAATTAGCGGGAGTGCGTACAATGAGCAGTTCTTC.

The rearrangement links TRBV24-1 to TRBJ2-1; D is possibly TRBD2 (6 bases). The CDR3 extends over 15 amino acids. Deletions cut 0 bases from V and 5 bases from J, with 10 bases between. Germline V gene lookup returns CDR1 KGHDR and CDR2 SFDVKD. The CDR3 loop reads CATSDLGGADNEQFF. CDR3 in DNA: TGTGCCACCAGTGATTTGGGAGGGGCGGACAATGAGCAGTTCTTC.

This chain links TRBV3-1 (or the pseudogene TRBV3-2) with TRBJ2-3; no definite D call. V lost 4 bases and J 10 bases, leaving 15 bases between the germline ends. The germline CDR1 and CDR2 sequences are LGHDT and YNNKEL (reference sequence). This CDR3 has 13 amino acids. This CDR3 reads CASSLTAIPAQYF. The CDR3 DNA reads as TGTGCCAGCAGCCTCACAGCTATCCCGGCGCAGTATTTT.

The V and J genes are TRBV6-2 or TRBV6-3 and TRBJ2-7; 10 nucleotides agree with TRBD1. V shed 4 bases, J shed 3 bases, and the junction held 18 bases outside the gene matches. The CDR3 length is 19 residues. Germline CDR1 reads MNHEY; CDR2 reads SVGEGT. The DNA of the CDR3 is TGTGCCAGCAGTTCGGGACAGGGGACTCGAATCGCGTTCAACTACGAGCAGTACTTC. Residues: CASSSGQGTRIAFNYEQYF.

The chain uses TRBV9 and TRBJ1-5; 8 bases agree with TRBD1. CDR1 and CDR2 (germline): SGDLS, YYNGEE. The V segment lost 0 bases and the J segment 4 bases; nucleotides outside the gene matches: 3. The CDR3 totals 15 residues. The CDR3 loop is CASSVGDRGNQPQHF. Written as DNA, the CDR3 is TGTGCCAGCAGCGTAGGAGACAGGGGAAATCAGCCCCAGCATTTT.

This clone was detected only once. The chain links TRBV9 to TRBJ2-1; 9 nucleotides align to TRBD2. CDR1 SGDLS and CDR2 YYNGEE come from the germline V gene. V shed 4 bases, J shed 9 bases, and the junction held 14 bases outside the gene matches. The CDR3 has 16 residues. The CDR3 sequence is CASSRGSGTSISEQFF. The DNA of the CDR3 is TGTGCCAGCAGCAGGGGCTCGGGGACTAGCATCAGTGAGCAGTTCTTC.

The V gene is TRBV2, the J gene TRBJ2-3, with 8 positions matching TRBD2. CDR3 length equals 14 residues. Losses at the gene ends were 7 bases for V and 0 bases for J; bases not matched to a gene: 3. The germline gives CDR1 SNHLY, CDR2 FYNNEI. The CDR3 is CASTTSGSTDTQYF. In DNA form, the CDR3 reads TGTGCCAGCACAACTAGCGGAAGCACAGATACGCAGTATTTT.